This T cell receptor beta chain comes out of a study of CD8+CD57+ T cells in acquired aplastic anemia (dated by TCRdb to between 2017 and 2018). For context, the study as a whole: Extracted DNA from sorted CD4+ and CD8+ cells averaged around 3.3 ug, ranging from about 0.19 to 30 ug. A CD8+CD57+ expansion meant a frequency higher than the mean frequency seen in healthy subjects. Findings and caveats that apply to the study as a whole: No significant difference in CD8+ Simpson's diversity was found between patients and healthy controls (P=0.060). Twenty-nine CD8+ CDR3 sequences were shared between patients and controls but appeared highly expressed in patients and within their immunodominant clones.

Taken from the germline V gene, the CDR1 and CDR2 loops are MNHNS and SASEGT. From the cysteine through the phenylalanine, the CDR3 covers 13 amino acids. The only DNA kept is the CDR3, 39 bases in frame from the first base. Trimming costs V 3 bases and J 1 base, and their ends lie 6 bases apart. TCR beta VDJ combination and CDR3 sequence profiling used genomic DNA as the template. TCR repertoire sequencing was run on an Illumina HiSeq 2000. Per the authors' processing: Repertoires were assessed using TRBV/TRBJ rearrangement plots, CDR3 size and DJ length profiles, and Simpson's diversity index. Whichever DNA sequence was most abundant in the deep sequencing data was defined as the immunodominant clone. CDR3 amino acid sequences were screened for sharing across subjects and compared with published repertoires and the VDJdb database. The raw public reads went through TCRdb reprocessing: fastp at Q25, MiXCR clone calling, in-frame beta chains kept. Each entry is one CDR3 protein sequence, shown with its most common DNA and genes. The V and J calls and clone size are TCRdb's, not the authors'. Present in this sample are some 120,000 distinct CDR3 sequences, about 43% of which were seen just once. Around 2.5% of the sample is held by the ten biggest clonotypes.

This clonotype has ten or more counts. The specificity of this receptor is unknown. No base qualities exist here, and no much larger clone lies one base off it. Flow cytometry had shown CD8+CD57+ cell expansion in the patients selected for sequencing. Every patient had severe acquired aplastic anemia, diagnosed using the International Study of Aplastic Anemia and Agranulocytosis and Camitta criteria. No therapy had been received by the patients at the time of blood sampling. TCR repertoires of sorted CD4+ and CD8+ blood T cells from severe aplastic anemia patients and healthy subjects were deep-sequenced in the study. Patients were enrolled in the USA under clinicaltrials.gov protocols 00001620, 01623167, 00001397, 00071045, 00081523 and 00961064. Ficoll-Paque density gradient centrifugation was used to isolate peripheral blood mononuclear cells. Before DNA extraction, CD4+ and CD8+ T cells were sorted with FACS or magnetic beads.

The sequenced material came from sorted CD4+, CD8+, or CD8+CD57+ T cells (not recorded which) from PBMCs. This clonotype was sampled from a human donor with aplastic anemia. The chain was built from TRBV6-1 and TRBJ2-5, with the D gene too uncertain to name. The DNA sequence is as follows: TGTGCCAGCAGTGAGACGCTCCAAGAGACCCAGTACTTC. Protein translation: CASSETLQETQYF.